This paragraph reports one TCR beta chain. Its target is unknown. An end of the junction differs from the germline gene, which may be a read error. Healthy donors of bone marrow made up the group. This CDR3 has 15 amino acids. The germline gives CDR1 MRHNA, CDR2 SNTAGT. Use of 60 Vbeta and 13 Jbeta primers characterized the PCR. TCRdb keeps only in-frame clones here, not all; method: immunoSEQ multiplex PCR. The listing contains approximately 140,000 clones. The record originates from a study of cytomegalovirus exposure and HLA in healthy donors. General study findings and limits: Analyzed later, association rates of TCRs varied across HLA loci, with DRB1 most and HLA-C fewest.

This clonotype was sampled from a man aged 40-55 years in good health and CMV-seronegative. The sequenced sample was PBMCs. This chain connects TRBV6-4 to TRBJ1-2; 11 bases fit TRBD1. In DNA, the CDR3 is TGTGCCAGCAGTGACTCAGGGACAGGGGGATTTGGCCACGCCTTC. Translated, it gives CASSDSGTGGFGHAF.